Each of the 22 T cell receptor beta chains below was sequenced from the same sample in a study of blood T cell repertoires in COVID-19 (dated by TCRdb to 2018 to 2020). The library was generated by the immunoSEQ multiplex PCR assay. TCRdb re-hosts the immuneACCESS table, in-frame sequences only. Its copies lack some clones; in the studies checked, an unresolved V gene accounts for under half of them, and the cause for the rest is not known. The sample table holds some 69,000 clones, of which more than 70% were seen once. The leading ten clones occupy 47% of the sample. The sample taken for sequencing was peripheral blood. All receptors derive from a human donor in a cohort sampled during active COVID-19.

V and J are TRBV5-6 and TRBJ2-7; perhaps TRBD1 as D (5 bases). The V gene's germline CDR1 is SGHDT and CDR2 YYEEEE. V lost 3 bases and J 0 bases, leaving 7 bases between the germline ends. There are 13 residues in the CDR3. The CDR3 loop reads CASSSRASYEQYF. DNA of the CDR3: TGTGCCAGCAGCTCCAGGGCCTCCTACGAGCAGTACTTC.

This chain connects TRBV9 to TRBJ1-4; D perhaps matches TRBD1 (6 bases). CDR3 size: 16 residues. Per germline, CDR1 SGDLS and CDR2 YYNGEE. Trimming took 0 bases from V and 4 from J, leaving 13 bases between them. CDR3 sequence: CASSVGGGVSNEKLFF. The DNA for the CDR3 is TGTGCCAGCAGCGTAGGAGGGGGGGTAAGTAATGAAAAACTGTTTTTT.

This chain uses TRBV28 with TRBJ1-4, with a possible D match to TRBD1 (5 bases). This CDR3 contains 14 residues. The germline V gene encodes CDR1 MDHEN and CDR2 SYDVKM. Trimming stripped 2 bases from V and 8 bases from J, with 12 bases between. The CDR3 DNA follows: TGTGCCAGCAGTTTACAGGGTAGTCGGGAAAAACTGTTTTTT. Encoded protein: CASSLQGSREKLFF.

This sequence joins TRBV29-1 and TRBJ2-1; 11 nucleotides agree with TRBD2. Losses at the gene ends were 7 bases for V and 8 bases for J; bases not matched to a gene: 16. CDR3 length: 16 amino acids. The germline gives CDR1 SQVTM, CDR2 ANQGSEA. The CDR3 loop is CSGRAGLSGREDEQFF. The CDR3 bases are TGCAGCGGGAGGGCTGGCCTTAGCGGGAGGGAGGATGAGCAGTTCTTC.

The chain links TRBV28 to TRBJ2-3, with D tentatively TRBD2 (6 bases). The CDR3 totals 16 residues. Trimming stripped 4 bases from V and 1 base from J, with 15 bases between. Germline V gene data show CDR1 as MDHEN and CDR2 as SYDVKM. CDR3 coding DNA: TGTGCCAGCAGTTCTCCAAGGACTACGGGCACAGATACGCAGTATTTT. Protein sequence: CASSSPRTTGTDTQYF.

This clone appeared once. Here the CDR3 DNA reads TGTGCCAGCATCGAGCAGGGGGTCCTCTCCCGGGTCATTCAGTACTTC. Translation: CASIEQGVLSRVIQYF. This rearrangement joins TRBV2 to TRBJ2-4, with 7 nucleotides matching TRBD1. Unmatched junction bases numbered 18, after V lost 7 bases and J lost 9 bases. CDR1 is SNHLY and CDR2 is FYNNEI in the germline V gene. CDR3 length: 16 residues.

The CDR3 is CASSEGALHEQYF. CDR3 DNA sequence: TGTGCCAGCAGTGAGGGGGCTTTACACGAGCAGTACTTC. The J gene is TRBJ2-7, the V gene TRBV6-1; the D gene is possibly TRBD1 (6 bases). CDR3 length: 13 residues. Germline CDR1 reads MNHNS; CDR2 reads SASEGT. V lost 3 bases, J lost 5 bases, and 11 bases lay in between.

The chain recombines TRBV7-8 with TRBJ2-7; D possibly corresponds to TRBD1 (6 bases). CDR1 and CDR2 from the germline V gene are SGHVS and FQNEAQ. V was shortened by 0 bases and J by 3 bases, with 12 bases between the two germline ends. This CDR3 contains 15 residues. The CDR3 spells CASSLALIGGYEQYF. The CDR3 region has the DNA TGTGCCAGCAGCTTAGCGTTGATAGGGGGCTACGAGCAGTACTTC.

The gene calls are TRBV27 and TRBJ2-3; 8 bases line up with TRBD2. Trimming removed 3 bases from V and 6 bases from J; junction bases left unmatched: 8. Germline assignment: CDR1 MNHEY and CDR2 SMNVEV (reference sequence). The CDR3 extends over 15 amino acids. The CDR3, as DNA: TGTGCCAGCAGTTTCTCCCGGACTAGCATGGATACGCAGTATTTT. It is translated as CASSFSRTSMDTQYF.

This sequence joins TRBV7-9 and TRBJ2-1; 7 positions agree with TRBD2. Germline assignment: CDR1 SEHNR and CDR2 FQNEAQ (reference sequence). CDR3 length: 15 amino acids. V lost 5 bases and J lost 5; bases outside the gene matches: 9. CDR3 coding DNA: TGTGCCAGCAGCAAAATGGGAAGCGGGAACAATGAGCAGTTCTTC. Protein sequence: CASSKMGSGNNEQFF.

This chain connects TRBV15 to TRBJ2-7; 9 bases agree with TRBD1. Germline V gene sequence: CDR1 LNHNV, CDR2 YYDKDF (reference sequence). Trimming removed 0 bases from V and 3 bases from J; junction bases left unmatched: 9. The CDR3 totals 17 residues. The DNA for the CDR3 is TGTGCCACCAGCAGAGATCCGAGGGACAGGGAGATCTACGAGCAGTACTTC. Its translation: CATSRDPRDREIYEQYF. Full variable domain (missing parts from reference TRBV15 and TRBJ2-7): DAMVIQNPRYQVTQFGKPVTLSCSQTLNHNVMYWYQQKSSQAPKLLFHYYDKDFNNEADTPDNFQSRRPNTSFCFLDIRSPGLGDTAMYLCATSRDPRDREIYEQYFGPGTRLTVT.

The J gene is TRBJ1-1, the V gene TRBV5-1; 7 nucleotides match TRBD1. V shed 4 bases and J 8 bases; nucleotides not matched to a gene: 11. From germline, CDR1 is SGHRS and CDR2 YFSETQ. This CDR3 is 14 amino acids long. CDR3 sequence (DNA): TGCGCCAGCAGCGGTGGGACAGAAGGTAAAGAAGCTTTCTTT. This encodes CASSGGTEGKEAFF.

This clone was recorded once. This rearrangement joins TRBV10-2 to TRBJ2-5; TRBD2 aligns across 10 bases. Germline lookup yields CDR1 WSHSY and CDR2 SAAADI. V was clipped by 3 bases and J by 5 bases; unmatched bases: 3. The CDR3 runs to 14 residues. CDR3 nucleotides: TGCGCCAGCAGTGACCCTAGCGGGAGTGAGACCCAGTACTTC. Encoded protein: CASSDPSGSETQYF.

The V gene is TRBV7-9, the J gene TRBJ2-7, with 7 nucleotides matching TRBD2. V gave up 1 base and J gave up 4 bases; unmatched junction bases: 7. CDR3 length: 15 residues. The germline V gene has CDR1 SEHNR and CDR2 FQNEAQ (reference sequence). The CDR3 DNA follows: TGTGCCAGCAGCTTAGGTCCAGCGGGGTTTTACGAGCAGTACTTC. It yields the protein CASSLGPAGFYEQYF.

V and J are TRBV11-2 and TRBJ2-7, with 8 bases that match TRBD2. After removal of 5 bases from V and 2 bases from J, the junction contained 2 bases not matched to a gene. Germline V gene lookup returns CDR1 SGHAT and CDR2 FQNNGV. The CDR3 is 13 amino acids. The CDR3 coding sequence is TGTGCCAGCAGCAAGGGACTAGCCTACGAGCAGTACTTC. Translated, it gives CASSKGLAYEQYF.

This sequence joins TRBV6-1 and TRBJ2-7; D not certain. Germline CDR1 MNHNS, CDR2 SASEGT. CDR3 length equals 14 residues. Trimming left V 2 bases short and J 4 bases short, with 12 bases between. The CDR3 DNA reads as TGTGCCAGCAGTGAATTGGGCCTTACTTACGAGCAGTACTTC. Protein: CASSELGLTYEQYF.

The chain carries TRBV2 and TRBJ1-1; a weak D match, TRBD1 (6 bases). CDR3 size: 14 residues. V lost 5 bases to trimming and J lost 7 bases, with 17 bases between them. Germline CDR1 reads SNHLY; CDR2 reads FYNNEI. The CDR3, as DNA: TGTGCCAGCAGTTTTTCCAGGGGAAACTTTGAAGCTTTCTTT. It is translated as CASSFSRGNFEAFF.

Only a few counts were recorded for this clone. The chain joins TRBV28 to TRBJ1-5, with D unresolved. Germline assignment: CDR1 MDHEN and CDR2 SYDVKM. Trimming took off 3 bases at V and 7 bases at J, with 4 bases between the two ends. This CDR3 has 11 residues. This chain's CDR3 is CASSFRQPQHF. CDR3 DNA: TGTGCCAGCAGTTTCAGACAGCCCCAGCATTTT.

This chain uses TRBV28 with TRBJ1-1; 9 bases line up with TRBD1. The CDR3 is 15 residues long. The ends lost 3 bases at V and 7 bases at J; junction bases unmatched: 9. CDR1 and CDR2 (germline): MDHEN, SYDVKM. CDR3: CASSFRDREWLEAFF. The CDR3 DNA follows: TGTGCCAGCAGTTTCCGGGACAGGGAGTGGCTTGAAGCTTTCTTT.

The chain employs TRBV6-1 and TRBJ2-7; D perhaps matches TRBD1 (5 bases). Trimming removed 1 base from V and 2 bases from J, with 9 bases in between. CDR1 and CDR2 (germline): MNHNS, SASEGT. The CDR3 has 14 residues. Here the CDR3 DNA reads TGTGCCAGCAGTGAAGTCGGACAAACCTACGAGCAGTACTTC. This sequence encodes CASSEVGQTYEQYF.

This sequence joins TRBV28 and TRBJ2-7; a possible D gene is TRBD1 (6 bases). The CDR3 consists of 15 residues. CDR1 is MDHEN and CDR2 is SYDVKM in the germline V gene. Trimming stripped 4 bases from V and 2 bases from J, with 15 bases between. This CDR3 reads CASSSPGQGTYEQYF. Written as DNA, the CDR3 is TGTGCCAGCAGTTCCCCTGGGCAGGGGACCTACGAGCAGTACTTC.

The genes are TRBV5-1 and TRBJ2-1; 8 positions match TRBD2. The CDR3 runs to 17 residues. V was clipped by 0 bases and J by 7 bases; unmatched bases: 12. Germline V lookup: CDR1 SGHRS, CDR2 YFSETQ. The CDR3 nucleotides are TGCGCCAGCAGCTTGGGTTTGGAGGCGGGAGGTCGGAATGAGCAGTTCTTC. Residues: CASSLGLEAGGRNEQFF. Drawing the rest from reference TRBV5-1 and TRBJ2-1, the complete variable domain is KAGVTQTPRYLIKTRGQQVTLSCSPISGHRSVSWYQQTPGQGLQFLFEYFSETQRNKGNFPGRFSGRQFSNSRSEMNVSTLELGDSALYLCASSLGLEAGGRNEQFFGPGTRLTVL.